This passage covers 20 T cell receptor beta chains from one sample sequenced in a study of technical replicates of blood from a few donors. Method: immunoSEQ multiplex PCR; TCRdb's copy keeps in-frame clones and lacks some. The table has 91,000 or so clones, around 96% seen once. Sequenced sample: T cells isolated from PBMCs. These TCRs come from a human donor in good health.

The chain links TRBV13 to TRBJ2-7, with D maybe TRBD2 (6 bases). Looked up from germline, CDR1 is PRHDT and CDR2 is FYEKMQ (reference sequence). V lost 1 base to trimming and J lost 4 bases, with 14 bases between them. CDR3 size: 15 residues. The CDR3 loop is CASSLDGDSKYEQYF. The CDR3 region has the DNA TGTGCCAGCAGCTTAGATGGGGACTCTAAGTACGAGCAGTACTTC.

The chain employs TRBV7-8 and TRBJ1-2; the D is unclear. CDR3 length: 13 amino acids. Per germline, CDR1 SGHVS and CDR2 FQNEAQ. V was clipped by 1 base and J by 1 base, with 4 bases between them. The CDR3 coding sequence is TGTGCCAGCAGCTTAGACAGTAACTATGGCTACACCTTC. Its protein product is CASSLDSNYGYTF.

This sequence joins TRBV18 and TRBJ2-5; tentatively, D is TRBD1 (6 bases). V lost 3 bases, J lost 2 bases, and 13 bases lay in between. This CDR3 has 15 amino acids. The V gene's germline CDR1 is KGHSH and CDR2 LQKENI. The CDR3 protein is CASSPLQGSQETQYF. CDR3 DNA sequence: TGTGCCAGCTCACCTTTACAGGGCTCTCAAGAGACCCAGTACTTC.

J is TRBJ2-1 and V is TRBV7-9; 7 bases map to TRBD2. The CDR3 length is 12 residues. With V trimmed by 7 bases and J by 12 bases, 9 bases remained unmatched. Looked up from germline, CDR1 is SEHNR and CDR2 is FQNEAQ (reference sequence). The CDR3 DNA reads as TGTGCCAGCATCACGGGGAGGGCGGGGCAGTTCTTC. It is translated as CASITGRAGQFF.

The chain employs TRBV7-3 and TRBJ2-1; maybe TRBD2 (7 bases). CDR1 and CDR2 from the germline V gene are SGHTA and FQGTGA. Trimming stripped 5 bases from V and 8 bases from J, with 13 bases between. The CDR3 consists of 13 residues. CDR3 sequence: CASSAGGGDEQFF. CDR3 nucleotides: TGTGCCAGCAGCGCTGGAGGGGGGGATGAGCAGTTCTTC. Full variable domain (outside the CDR3, taken from reference TRBV7-3 and TRBJ2-1): GAGVSQTPSNKVTEKGKYVELRCDPISGHTALYWYRQSLGQGPEFLIYFQGTGAADDSGLPNDRFFAVRPEGSVSTLKIQRTERGDSAVYLCASSAGGGDEQFFGPGTRLTVL.

The chain recombines TRBV10-2 with TRBJ2-7, with 8 positions matching TRBD2. The V and J ends lost 3 bases and 4 bases, in that order; junction bases with no gene match: 11. The germline V gene encodes CDR1 WSHSY and CDR2 SAAADI. The CDR3 spans 16 residues. CDR3 DNA: TGCGCCAGCAGTGAAGGGACTAGTAATCTTTATTACGAGCAGTACTTC. Residues: CASSEGTSNLYYEQYF.

This chain joins TRBV6-1 and TRBJ1-1; D may be TRBD1 (5 bases). Germline V gene sequence: CDR1 MNHNS, CDR2 SASEGT. Trimming took off 5 bases at V and 8 bases at J, with 9 bases between the two ends. This CDR3 contains 11 residues. CDR3 sequence: CASSRGSEAFF. CDR3 DNA: TGTGCCAGCAGTAGGGGATCGGAAGCTTTCTTT.

The chain has TRBV19 and TRBJ1-2; 7 bases map to TRBD1. Per the germline V gene, CDR1 is LNHDA and CDR2 is SQIVND (reference sequence). V was pared by 1 base and J by 4 bases, with 0 bases of the junction left unmatched. The CDR3 covers 13 residues. CDR3 region: CASSIAGGYGYTF. DNA for the CDR3: TGTGCCAGTAGTATAGCAGGGGGCTATGGCTACACCTTC.

The chain combines TRBV5-1 with TRBJ2-3; tentatively, D is TRBD1 (6 bases). The CDR3 totals 14 residues. The V gene's germline CDR1 is SGHRS and CDR2 YFSETQ. The ends were cut back, 2 bases at V and 5 bases at J, with 12 bases in the middle. In nucleotides, the CDR3 is TGCGCCAGCAGCTTCGGGGAAGGGGGAGATACGCAGTATTTT. Protein: CASSFGEGGDTQYF.

This chain connects TRBV7-9 to TRBJ2-5; D call uncertain. This CDR3 has 14 residues. V was clipped by 1 base and J by 5 bases, with 11 bases between them. CDR1 is SEHNR, CDR2 FQNEAQ, per germline (reference sequence). CDR3 region: CASSLVPRMETQYF. The CDR3 DNA reads as TGTGCCAGCAGCTTAGTTCCTAGGATGGAGACCCAGTACTTC.

V is TRBV6-4 and J is TRBJ1-2; D is uncertain. CDR1 MRHNA and CDR2 SNTAGT come from the germline V gene. The CDR3 covers 16 residues. The germline V and J ends were trimmed by 1 base and 2 bases, with 14 bases remaining between them. The CDR3 here is CASSDYAGDGNYGYTF. Written as DNA, the CDR3 is TGTGCCAGCAGTGACTACGCGGGAGATGGAAACTATGGCTACACCTTC.

The V gene is TRBV10-3, the J gene TRBJ2-5; no definite D call. The V gene's germline CDR1 is ENHRY and CDR2 SYGVKD. V lost 4 bases and J 5 bases, leaving 14 bases between the germline ends. The CDR3 is 14 residues long. The CDR3 nucleotides are TGTGCCATCAGTGCAAGAGTGAACGTGGAGACCCAGTACTTC. Its protein is CAISARVNVETQYF.

The rearrangement links TRBV6-6 to TRBJ1-1; tentatively, D is TRBD1 (6 bases). Per germline, CDR1 MNHNY and CDR2 SVGAGI (reference sequence). The V end lost 7 bases, the J end lost 10 bases, and 16 bases lay between the germline ends. The CDR3 spans 12 residues. The CDR3, as DNA: TGTGCCAGCAAAACCCAGGGGACGGGAGCTTTCTTT. Translating it yields CASKTQGTGAFF.

The chain combines TRBV27 with TRBJ2-7, with D possibly being TRBD1 (5 bases). Germline V CDR1 and CDR2: MNHEY, SMNVEV (reference sequence). This CDR3 is 12 amino acids long. V lost 7 bases to trimming and J lost 9 bases, with 16 bases between them. CDR3: CASMGTSQGQYF. The CDR3 bases are TGTGCCAGCATGGGTACCTCTCAGGGGCAGTACTTC.

The chain combines TRBV6-5 with TRBJ1-1; D gene ambiguous. This CDR3 region has 13 residues. Deletions cut 5 bases from V and 10 bases from J, with 17 bases between. The germline V gene has CDR1 MNHEY and CDR2 SVGAGI. The CDR3 sequence is CASSPARGLGAFF. CDR3 DNA sequence: TGTGCCAGCAGTCCCGCCCGGGGTTTGGGAGCTTTCTTT.

The V gene is TRBV5-1, the J gene TRBJ2-1, with TRBD2 matching over 12 bases. V lost 6 bases, J lost 6 bases, and 13 bases stayed unmatched. This CDR3 has 17 residues. The germline V gene encodes CDR1 SGHRS and CDR2 YFSETQ. CDR3 sequence: CASTSGAGLAGSNEQFF. Here the CDR3 DNA reads TGCGCCAGCACTAGTGGCGCAGGACTAGCGGGGAGCAATGAGCAGTTCTTC.

The rearrangement uses TRBV5-1 and TRBJ1-1; D uncertain. V dropped 0 bases and J dropped 0 bases, with 6 bases sitting between them. From germline, CDR1 is SGHRS and CDR2 YFSETQ. The CDR3 consists of 14 residues. The CDR3: CASSLGSMNTEAFF. The DNA for the CDR3 is TGCGCCAGCAGCTTGGGCAGTATGAACACTGAAGCTTTCTTT.

The V gene is TRBV30, the J gene TRBJ1-4, with 7 positions matching TRBD1. The germline gives CDR1 GTSNPN, CDR2 SVGIG (reference sequence). The CDR3 has 15 amino acids. V lost 3 bases and J lost 5; bases outside the gene matches: 9. CDR3 loop: CAWRIGTAGNEKLFF. As DNA, the CDR3 is TGTGCCTGGAGGATAGGGACAGCCGGCAATGAAAAACTGTTTTTT.

The chain recombines TRBV2 with TRBJ1-6; TRBD1 matches at 8 bases. CDR1 SNHLY and CDR2 FYNNEI come from the germline V gene. The trim removed 2 bases at V and 9 bases at J, leaving 6 bases unmatched. This CDR3 is built from 15 residues. The CDR3 spells CASSESRGPSSPLHF. CDR3 nucleotides: TGTGCCAGCAGTGAATCCAGGGGGCCAAGTTCACCCCTCCACTTT.

The rearrangement links TRBV28 to TRBJ1-4, with TRBD1 matching over 8 bases. The germline V gene has CDR1 MDHEN and CDR2 SYDVKM. This CDR3 region has 12 residues. V dropped 11 bases and J dropped 8; count of bases not matched to a gene: 7. The CDR3 nucleotides read TGTGCCGGGGGACAGGTTGGCGAAAAACTGTTTTTT. It is translated as CAGGQVGEKLFF.